This TCR beta chain stems from a study of blood T cell repertoires in COVID-19. Study context: Sources were T cells, B-cell-depleted T cells, or PBMCs; the material itself was cDNA or gDNA.

In the original processing: Estimation of nucleated cell counts relied on the amplification of reference gene primers. Some clones are missing from TCRdb's copy, which holds only in-frame ones; the method was immunoSEQ multiplex PCR. That table supplies the V and J calls and clone size; D and trimming were determined from the DNA. The sample includes more than 300,000 clones, about 83% of them seen just once. Trimming cost V 2 bases and J 1 base; bases outside gene matches: 10. Germline assignment: CDR1 MNHEY and CDR2 SMNVEV (reference sequence). CDR3 length equals 17 residues. This clonotype originated in a woman in her forties or fifties with acute or convalescent COVID-19. The rearrangement uses TRBV27 and TRBJ1-1; 7 nucleotides align to TRBD1. Sequenced material: peripheral blood. The CDR3 bases are TGTGCCAGCAGTTTAAACTCCCTTAACAGGGGGAACACTGAAGCTTTCTTT. Translated: CASSLNSLNRGNTEAFF.